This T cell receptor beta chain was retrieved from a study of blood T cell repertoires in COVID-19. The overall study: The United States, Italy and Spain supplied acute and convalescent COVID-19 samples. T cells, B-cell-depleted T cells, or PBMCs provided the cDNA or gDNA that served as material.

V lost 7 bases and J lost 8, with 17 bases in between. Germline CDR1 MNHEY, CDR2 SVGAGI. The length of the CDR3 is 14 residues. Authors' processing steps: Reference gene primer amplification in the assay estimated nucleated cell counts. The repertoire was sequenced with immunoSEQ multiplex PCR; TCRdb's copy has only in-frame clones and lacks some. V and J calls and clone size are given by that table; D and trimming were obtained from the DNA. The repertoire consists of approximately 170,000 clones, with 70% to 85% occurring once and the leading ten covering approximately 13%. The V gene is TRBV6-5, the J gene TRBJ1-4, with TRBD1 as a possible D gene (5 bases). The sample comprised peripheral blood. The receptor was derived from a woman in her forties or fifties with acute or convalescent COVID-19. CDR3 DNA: TGTGCCAGCAACGCTTGGGGCCCGGGCGAAAAACTGTTTTTT. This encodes CASNAWGPGEKLFF.